Following are 18 T cell receptor beta chains from one sample sequenced in a study of patients and donors after allogeneic stem cell transplantation. TCRdb analysed the RT-PCR reads with MiXCR anew, one entry per CDR3 protein. The sample records 400,000 to 450,000 distinct CDR3 sequences, 16% being singletons. Sequenced input: blood, either unsorted or a sorted T cell fraction (not recorded which). Receptors were obtained from a human donor who was either an allogeneic HSCT recipient or a stem cell or donor lymphocyte infusion donor (not recorded which). It is not recorded whose cells these are; they may come from a transplant donor.

The chain joins TRBV6-2 or TRBV6-3 to TRBJ1-1; the D is unclear. Germline-derived CDR1 and CDR2 are MNHEY and SVGEGT. The CDR3 covers 13 residues. V gave up 4 bases and J gave up 3 bases, with 9 bases separating them. CDR3: CASSFPPDTEAFF. The CDR3 DNA follows: TGTGCCAGCAGTTTTCCCCCTGACACTGAAGCTTTCTTT.

The sample holds a few counts of this clonotype. The rearrangement joins TRBV6-2 or TRBV6-3 to TRBJ2-2; D call uncertain. The length of the CDR3 is 14 residues. Germline lookup yields CDR1 MNHEY and CDR2 SVGEGT. Trimming left V 2 bases short and J 3 bases short, with 7 bases between. The CDR3 coding sequence is TGTGCCAGCAGTTACCCTCTGGACACCGGGGAGCTGTTTTTT. Translated: CASSYPLDTGELFF.

This clonotype turned up a few times. V gene TRBV29-1 combines with J gene TRBJ2-5; D may be TRBD2 (5 bases). The V gene's germline CDR1 is SQVTM and CDR2 ANQGSEA. This CDR3 is 13 amino acids long. Trimming took 5 bases from V and 5 from J, leaving 15 bases between them. The CDR3 loop reads CSVSVGAGETQYF. In DNA, the CDR3 is TGCAGCGTTAGTGTGGGAGCCGGGGAGACCCAGTACTTC.

This clonotype was counted at least ten times. V is TRBV12-3 or TRBV12-4 and J is TRBJ1-2; weak D call: TRBD1 (5 bases). This CDR3 region has 16 residues. Trimming left V 6 bases short and J 1 base short, with 18 bases between. DNA for the CDR3: TGTGCCAGCAGCCTAGGCCGGGACGGCTTTAACTATGGCTACACCTTC. Translation gives CASSLGRDGFNYGYTF.

The chain couples TRBV6-1 to TRBJ1-1, with D perhaps TRBD1 (5 bases). CDR3 length: 14 amino acids. CDR1 is MNHNS and CDR2 is SASEGT in the germline V gene. Between the trimmed V and J ends, which lost 6 bases and 1 base, there was a span of 12 bases. CDR3 DNA sequence: TGTGCCAGCAGCCCCCCGACAGAGAACACTGAAGCTTTCTTT. It is translated as CASSPPTENTEAFF.

The V gene is TRBV12-3 or TRBV12-4, the J gene TRBJ2-3; 9 bases align to TRBD2. Germline trimming cut 2 bases from V and 0 bases from J; bases unmatched to any gene: 9. The CDR3 is 18 residues long. The CDR3 coding sequence is TGTGCCAGCAGTTTATTCCCTAGCGGGGTCGCTAGCACAGATACGCAGTATTTT. It encodes CASSLFPSGVASTDTQYF.

The CDR3 loop reads CASSQLGQGQISGNTIYF. The CDR3, as DNA: TGTGCCAGCAGCCAACTCGGACAGGGGCAGATCTCTGGAAACACCATATATTTT. V and J are TRBV3-1 and TRBJ1-3; TRBD1 aligns across 9 bases. CDR1 is LGHDT, CDR2 YNNKEL, per germline (reference sequence). This CDR3 has 18 amino acids. V dropped 2 bases and J dropped 0; count of bases not matched to a gene: 8.

The CDR3 protein is CASSLAQFDGELFF. Written as DNA, the CDR3 is TGCGCCAGCAGCTTGGCCCAGTTCGACGGGGAGCTGTTTTTT. J is TRBJ2-2 and V is TRBV5-1; D gene ambiguous. The CDR3 runs to 14 residues. CDR1 is SGHRS, CDR2 YFSETQ, per germline. Between the trimmed V and J ends, which lost 0 bases and 7 bases, there was a span of 10 bases.

The chain recombines TRBV18 with TRBJ2-3; D gene ambiguous. V lost 3 bases and J 8 bases, leaving 18 bases between the germline ends. Germline V lookup: CDR1 KGHSH, CDR2 LQKENI. The CDR3 covers 15 residues. CDR3 DNA: TGTGCCAGCTCACCTAAGGGTGGAAGTCAAAGTACGCAGTATTTT. It yields the protein CASSPKGGSQSTQYF.

This clonotype was counted a few times. The V gene is TRBV4-3, the J gene TRBJ2-7; the D is unclear. CDR1 is LGHNA and CDR2 is YSLEER in the germline V gene. The germline V and J ends were trimmed by 0 bases and 1 base, with 13 bases remaining between them. The CDR3 covers 16 residues. The CDR3 loop reads CASSQDLTVKSYEQYF. CDR3 DNA sequence: TGCGCCAGCAGCCAAGACTTAACAGTTAAATCCTACGAGCAGTACTTC.

This clonotype was counted many times. The V and J genes are TRBV6-1 and TRBJ2-7, with 8 positions matching TRBD1. Germline V gene sequence: CDR1 MNHNS, CDR2 SASEGT. The CDR3 sequence is 14 residues long. After removal of 7 bases from V and 2 bases from J, the junction contained 7 bases not matched to a gene. The CDR3 sequence: CASNPWTGPYEQYF. The CDR3 DNA sequence: TGTGCCAGCAACCCCTGGACAGGGCCCTACGAGCAGTACTTC.

J is TRBJ1-5 and V is TRBV20-1, with D possibly TRBD1 on 6 matching bases. Germline lookup yields CDR1 DFQATT and CDR2 SNEGSKA (reference sequence). The V end was cut by 3 bases, the J end by 7 bases, with 13 bases between. This CDR3 is 13 amino acids long. Here the CDR3 DNA reads TGCAGTGCTAGGTACAGGGAAGGGCAGCCCCAGCATTTT. The encoded protein is CSARYREGQPQHF.

This chain links TRBV2 with TRBJ1-1; no clear D gene. Germline-derived CDR1 and CDR2 are SNHLY and FYNNEI. With 7 bases removed from V and 4 bases from J, the gap between germline ends came to 10 bases. The CDR3 consists of 12 residues. The CDR3 sequence: CASTQISTEAFF. DNA for the CDR3: TGTGCCAGCACCCAAATCTCCACTGAAGCTTTCTTT.

This clonotype showed up many times. This chain connects TRBV3-1 to TRBJ2-1; D not certain. The CDR3 extends over 12 amino acids. Germline loops: CDR1 LGHDT, CDR2 YNNKEL (reference sequence). V lost 0 bases to trimming and J lost 10 bases, with 7 bases between them. CDR3 in DNA: TGTGCCAGCAGCCAAGATTGGTGGGAGCAGTTCTTC. The encoded protein is CASSQDWWEQFF.

This clonotype was counted ten times or more. A much larger clone is a single base away; this may be a read error. The chain employs TRBV6-5 and TRBJ2-7, with 8 positions matching TRBD1. The CDR3 is 13 residues long. V shed 6 bases and J 3 bases; nucleotides not matched to a gene: 4. Germline V gene lookup returns CDR1 MNHEY and CDR2 SVGAGI. Here the CDR3 DNA reads TGTGCCAGCAGCTCCGGGACAGGCTACGAGCAGTACTTC. It is translated as CASSSGTGYEQYF.

This clonotype was found a few times. This chain links TRBV4-1 with TRBJ2-2; TRBD2 matches at 15 bases. CDR1 and CDR2 from the germline V gene are MGHRA and YSYEKL. Losses at the gene ends were 2 bases for V and 6 bases for J; bases not matched to a gene: 10. The CDR3 contains 19 residues. The CDR3: CASSQSGLAGGRVAGELFF. CDR3 coding DNA: TGCGCCAGCAGCCAATCTGGACTAGCGGGGGGGCGAGTCGCCGGGGAGCTGTTTTTT.

This clonotype has a handful of counts. The chain combines TRBV6-1 with TRBJ2-7; D is undetermined. V lost 4 bases to trimming and J lost 2 bases, with 9 bases between them. Germline V gene lookup returns CDR1 MNHNS and CDR2 SASEGT. CDR3 length: 13 amino acids. Here the CDR3 DNA reads TGTGCCAGCAGTGCCCCGTTACCCTACGAGCAGTACTTC. It translates to CASSAPLPYEQYF.

The chain has TRBV29-1 and TRBJ2-3; D is possibly TRBD2 (5 bases). Trimming removed 4 bases from V and 2 bases from J, with 16 bases in between. The germline CDR1 and CDR2 sequences are SQVTM and ANQGSEA. The CDR3 has 15 amino acids. CDR3 coding DNA: TGCAGCGTTGTGAAGTTGGGAGTGAACACAGATACGCAGTATTTT. As protein: CSVVKLGVNTDTQYF.